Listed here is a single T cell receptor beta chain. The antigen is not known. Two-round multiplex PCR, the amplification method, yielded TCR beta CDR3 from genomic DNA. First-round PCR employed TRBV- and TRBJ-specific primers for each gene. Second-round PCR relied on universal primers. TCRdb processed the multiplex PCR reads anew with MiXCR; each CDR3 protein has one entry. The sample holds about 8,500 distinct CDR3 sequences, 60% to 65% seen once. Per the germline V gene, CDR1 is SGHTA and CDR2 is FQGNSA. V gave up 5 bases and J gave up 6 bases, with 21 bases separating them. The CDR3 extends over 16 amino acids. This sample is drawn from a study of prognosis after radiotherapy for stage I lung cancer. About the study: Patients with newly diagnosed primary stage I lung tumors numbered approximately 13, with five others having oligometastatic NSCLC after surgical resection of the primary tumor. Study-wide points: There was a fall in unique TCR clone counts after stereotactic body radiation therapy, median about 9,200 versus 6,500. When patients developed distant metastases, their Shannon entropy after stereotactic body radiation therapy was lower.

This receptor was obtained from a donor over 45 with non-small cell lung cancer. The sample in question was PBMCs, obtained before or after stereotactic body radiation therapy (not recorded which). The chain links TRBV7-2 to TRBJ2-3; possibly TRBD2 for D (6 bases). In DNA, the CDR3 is TGTGCCAGCAGCCTTCCGGGTAGCGGTTGGGGGGATACGCAGTATTTT. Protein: CASSLPGSGWGDTQYF.